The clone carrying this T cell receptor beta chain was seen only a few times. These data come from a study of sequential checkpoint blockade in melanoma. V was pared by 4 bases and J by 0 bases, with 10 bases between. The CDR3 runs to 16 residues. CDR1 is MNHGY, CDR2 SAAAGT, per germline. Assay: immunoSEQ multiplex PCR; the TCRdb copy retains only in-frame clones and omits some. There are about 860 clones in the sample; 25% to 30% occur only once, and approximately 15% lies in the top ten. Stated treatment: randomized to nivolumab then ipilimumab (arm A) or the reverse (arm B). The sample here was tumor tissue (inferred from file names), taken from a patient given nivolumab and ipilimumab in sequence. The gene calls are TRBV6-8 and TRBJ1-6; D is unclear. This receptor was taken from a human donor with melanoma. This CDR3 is CASSSPFSSYNSPLHF. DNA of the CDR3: TGTGCCAGCAGTTCCCCTTTTAGCTCCTATAATTCACCCCTCCACTTT.